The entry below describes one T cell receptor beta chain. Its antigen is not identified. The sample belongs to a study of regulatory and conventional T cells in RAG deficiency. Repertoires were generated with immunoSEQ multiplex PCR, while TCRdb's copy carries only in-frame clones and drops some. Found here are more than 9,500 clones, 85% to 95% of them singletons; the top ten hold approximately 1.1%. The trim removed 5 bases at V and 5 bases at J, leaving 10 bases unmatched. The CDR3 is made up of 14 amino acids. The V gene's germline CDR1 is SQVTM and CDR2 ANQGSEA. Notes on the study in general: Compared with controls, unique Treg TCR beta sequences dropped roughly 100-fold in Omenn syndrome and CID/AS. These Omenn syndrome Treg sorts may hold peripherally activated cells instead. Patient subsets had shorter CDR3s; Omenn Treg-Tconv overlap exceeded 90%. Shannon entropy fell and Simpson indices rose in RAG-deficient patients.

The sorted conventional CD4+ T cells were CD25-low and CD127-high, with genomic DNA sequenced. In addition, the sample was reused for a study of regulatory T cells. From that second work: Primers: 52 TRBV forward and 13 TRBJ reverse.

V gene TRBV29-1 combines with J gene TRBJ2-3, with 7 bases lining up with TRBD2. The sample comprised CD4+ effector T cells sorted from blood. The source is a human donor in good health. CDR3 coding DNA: TGCAGCGTTCCGGCGGGAGTCCATGGAGATACGCAGTATTTT. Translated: CSVPAGVHGDTQYF.